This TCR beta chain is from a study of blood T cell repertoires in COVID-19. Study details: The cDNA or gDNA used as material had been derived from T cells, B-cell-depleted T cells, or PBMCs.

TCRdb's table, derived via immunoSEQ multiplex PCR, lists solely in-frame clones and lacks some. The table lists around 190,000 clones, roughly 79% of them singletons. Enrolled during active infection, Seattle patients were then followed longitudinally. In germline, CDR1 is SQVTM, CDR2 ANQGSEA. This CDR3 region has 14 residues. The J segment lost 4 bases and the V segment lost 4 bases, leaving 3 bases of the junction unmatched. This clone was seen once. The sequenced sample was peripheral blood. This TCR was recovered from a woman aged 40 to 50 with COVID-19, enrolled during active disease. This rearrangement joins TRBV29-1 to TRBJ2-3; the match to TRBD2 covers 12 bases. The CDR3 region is CSVGRLAGADTQYF. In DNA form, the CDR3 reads TGCAGCGTTGGCAGACTAGCGGGGGCAGATACGCAGTATTTT.